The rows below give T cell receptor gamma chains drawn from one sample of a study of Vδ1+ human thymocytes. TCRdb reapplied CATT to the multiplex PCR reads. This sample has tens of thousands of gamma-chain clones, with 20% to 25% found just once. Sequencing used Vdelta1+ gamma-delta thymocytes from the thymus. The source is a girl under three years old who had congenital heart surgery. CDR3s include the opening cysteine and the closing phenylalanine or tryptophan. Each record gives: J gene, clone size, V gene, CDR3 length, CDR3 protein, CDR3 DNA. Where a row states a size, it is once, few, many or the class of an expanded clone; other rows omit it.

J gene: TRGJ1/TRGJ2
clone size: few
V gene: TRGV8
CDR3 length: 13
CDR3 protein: CATWDLTYYKKLF
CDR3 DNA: TGTGCCACCTGGGATTTAACGTATTATAAGAAACTCTTT

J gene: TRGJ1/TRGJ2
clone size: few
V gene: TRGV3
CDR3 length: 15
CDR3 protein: CATWDNSPIYYKKLF
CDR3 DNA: TGTGCCACCTGGGACAACTCCCCAATTTATTATAAGAAACTCTTT

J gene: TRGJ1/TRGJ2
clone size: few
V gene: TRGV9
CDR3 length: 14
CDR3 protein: CALWEARGSYKKLF
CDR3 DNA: TGTGCCTTGTGGGAGGCCCGGGGGAGTTATAAGAAACTCTTT

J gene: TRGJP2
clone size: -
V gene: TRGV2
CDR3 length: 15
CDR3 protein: CATWSPRRPDWIKTF
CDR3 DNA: TGTGCCACCTGGTCCCCAAGGAGGCCAGATTGGATCAAGACGTTT

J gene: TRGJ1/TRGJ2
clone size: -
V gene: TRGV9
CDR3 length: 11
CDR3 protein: CALWWLYKKLF
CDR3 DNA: TGTGCCTTGTGGTGGCTTTATAAGAAACTCTTT

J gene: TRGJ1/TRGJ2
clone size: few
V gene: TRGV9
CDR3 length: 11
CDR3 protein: CALWEVYWKLF
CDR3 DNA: TGTGCCTTGTGGGAGGTGTACTGGAAACTCTTT

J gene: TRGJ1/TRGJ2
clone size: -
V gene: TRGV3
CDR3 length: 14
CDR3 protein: CATWDRPGYYKKLF
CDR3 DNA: TGTGCCACCTGGGACAGGCCAGGCTATTATAAGAAACTCTTT

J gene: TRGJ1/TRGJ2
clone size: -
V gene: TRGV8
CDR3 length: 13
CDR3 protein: CATWDRRAYKKLF
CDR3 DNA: TGTGCCACCTGGGATAGGCGGGCTTATAAGAAACTCTTT

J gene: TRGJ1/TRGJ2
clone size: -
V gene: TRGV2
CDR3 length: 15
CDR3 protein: CATWDVEEGYYKKLF
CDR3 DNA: TGTGCCACCTGGGATGTAGAAGAGGGTTATTATAAGAAACTCTTT

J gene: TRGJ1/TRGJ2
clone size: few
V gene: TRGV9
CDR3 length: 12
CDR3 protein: CALWEDPYKKLF
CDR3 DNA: TGTGCCTTGTGGGAGGACCCATATAAGAAACTCTTT

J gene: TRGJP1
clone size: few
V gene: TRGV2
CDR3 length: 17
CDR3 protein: CATWDGLKSTTGWFKIF
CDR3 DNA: TGTGCCACCTGGGACGGGCTAAAGAGTACCACTGGTTGGTTCAAGATATTT

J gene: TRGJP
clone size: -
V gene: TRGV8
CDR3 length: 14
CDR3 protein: CATWSELGKKIKVF
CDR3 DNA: TGTGCCACCTGGTCCGAGTTGGGCAAAAAAATCAAGGTATTT

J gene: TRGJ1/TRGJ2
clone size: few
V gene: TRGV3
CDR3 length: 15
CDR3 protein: CATWDRPPGYYKKLF
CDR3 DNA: TGTGCCACCTGGGACAGACCCCCGGGGTATTATAAGAAACTCTTT

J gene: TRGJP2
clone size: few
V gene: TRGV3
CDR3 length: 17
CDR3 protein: CATWDRPPYSSDWIKTF
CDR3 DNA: TGTGCCACCTGGGACAGGCCCCCCTATAGTAGTGATTGGATCAAGACGTTT

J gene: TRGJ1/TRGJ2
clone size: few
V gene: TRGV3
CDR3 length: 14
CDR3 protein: CATWDRGSSYKKLF
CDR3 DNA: TGTGCCACCTGGGACAGGGGGAGCTCTTATAAGAAACTCTTT

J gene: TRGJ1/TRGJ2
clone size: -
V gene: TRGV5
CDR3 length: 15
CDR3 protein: CATWDRRPTYYKKLF
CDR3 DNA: TGTGCCACCTGGGACAGGCGTCCTACTTATTATAAGAAACTCTTT

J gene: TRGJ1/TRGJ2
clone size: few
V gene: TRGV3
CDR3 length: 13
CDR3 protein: CATWDRLGYKKLF
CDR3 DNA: TGTGCCACCTGGGACAGGCTGGGGTATAAGAAACTCTTT

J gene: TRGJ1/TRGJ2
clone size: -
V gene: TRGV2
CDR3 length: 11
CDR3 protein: CATWDGPWKLF
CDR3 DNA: TGTGCCACCTGGGACGGGCCCTGGAAACTCTTT

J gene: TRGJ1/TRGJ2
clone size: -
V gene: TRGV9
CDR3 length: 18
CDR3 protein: CALWEAPSRPVKNYKKLF
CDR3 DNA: TGTGCCTTGTGGGAGGCACCCAGCCGACCAGTAAAGAATTATAAGAAACTCTTT

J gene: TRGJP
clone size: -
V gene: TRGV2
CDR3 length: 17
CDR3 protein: CATWEGEQELGKKIKVF
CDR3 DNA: TGTGCCACCTGGGAGGGGGAACAAGAGTTGGGCAAAAAAATCAAGGTATTT

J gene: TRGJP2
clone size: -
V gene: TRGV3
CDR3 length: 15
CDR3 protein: CATWDNRGSDWIKTF
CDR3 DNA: TGTGCCACCTGGGACAATCGGGGTAGTGATTGGATCAAGACGTTT

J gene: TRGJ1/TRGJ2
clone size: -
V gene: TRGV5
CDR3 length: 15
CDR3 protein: CATWDRHIAWYKKLF
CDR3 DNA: TGTGCCACCTGGGACAGGCATATAGCATGGTATAAGAAACTCTTT

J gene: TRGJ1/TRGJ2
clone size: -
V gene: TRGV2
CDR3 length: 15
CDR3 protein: CATWDGPDRNGKKLF
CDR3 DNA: TGTGCCACCTGGGACGGGCCAGACAGGAACGGAAAGAAACTCTTT

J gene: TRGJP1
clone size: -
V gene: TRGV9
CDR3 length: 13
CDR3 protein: CALWDGNGWFKIF
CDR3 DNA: TGTGCCTTGTGGGATGGAAATGGTTGGTTCAAGATATTT

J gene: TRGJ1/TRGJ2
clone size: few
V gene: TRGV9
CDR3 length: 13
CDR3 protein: CALWEVVWYKKLF
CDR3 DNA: TGTGCCTTGTGGGAGGTGGTATGGTATAAGAAACTCTTT

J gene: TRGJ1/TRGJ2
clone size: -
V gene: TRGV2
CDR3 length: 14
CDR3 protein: CATWDAPNYYKKLF
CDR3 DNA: TGTGCCACCTGGGATGCCCCAAATTATTATAAGAAACTCTTT

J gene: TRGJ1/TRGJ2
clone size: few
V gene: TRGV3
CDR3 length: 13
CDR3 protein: CAAWDRFHYKKLF
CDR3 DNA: TGTGCCGCCTGGGACAGGTTTCATTATAAGAAACTCTTT

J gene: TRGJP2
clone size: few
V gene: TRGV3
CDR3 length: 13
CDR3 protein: CATWPRSDWIKTF
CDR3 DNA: TGTGCCACCTGGCCACGTAGTGATTGGATCAAGACGTTT

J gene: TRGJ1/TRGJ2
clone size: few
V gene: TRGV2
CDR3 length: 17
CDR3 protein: CATWDRHGRGFYYKKLF
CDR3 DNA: TGTGCCACCTGGGACAGGCACGGGAGGGGATTTTATTATAAGAAACTCTTT

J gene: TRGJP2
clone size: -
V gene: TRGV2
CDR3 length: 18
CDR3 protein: CATRDGTDYRGSDWIKTF
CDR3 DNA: TGTGCCACCCGGGACGGAACAGATTATCGGGGTAGTGATTGGATCAAGACGTTT

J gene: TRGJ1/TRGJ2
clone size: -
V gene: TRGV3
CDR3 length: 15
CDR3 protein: CATWDRPIWDYKKLF
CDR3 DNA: TGTGCCACCTGGGACAGGCCAATATGGGATTATAAGAAACTCTTT

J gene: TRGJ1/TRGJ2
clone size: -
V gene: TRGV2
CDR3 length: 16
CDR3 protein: CATWDRPPDNYYKKLF
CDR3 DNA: TGTGCCACCTGGGACCGACCCCCCGATAATTATTATAAGAAACTCTTT

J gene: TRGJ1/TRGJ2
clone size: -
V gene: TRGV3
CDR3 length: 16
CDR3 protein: CATWDKPPESYYKKLF
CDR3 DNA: TGTGCCACCTGGGACAAGCCACCAGAATCTTATTATAAGAAACTCTTT

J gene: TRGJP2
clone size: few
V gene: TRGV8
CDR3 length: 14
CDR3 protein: CATWDVVGDWIKTF
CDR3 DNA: TGTGCCACCTGGGATGTGGTAGGTGATTGGATCAAGACGTTT

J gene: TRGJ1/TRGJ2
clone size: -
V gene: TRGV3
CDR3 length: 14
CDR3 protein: CATWDTPGYYKKLF
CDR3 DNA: TGTGCCACCTGGGACACTCCGGGGTATTATAAGAAACTCTTT

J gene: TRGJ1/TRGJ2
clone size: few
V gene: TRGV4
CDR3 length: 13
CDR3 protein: CATWDGHEYKKLF
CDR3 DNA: TGTGCCACCTGGGATGGGCACGAGTATAAGAAACTCTTT

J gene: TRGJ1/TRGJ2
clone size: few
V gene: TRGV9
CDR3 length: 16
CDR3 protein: CALWEAQMNSGHKKLF
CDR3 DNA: TGTGCCCTGTGGGAGGCACAAATGAACTCTGGTCATAAGAAACTCTTT

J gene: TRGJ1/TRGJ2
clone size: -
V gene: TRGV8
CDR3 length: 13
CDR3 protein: CATWDSYSYKKLF
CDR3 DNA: TGTGCCACCTGGGACTCGTACTCTTATAAGAAACTCTTT

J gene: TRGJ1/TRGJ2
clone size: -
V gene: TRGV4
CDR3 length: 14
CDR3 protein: CATWDGHGYYKKLF
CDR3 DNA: TGTGCCACCTGGGATGGGCACGGGTATTATAAGAAACTCTTT

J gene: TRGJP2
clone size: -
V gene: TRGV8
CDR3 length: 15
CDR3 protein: CATWDRYSSDWIKTF
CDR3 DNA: TGTGCCACCTGGGATAGGTATAGTAGTGATTGGATCAAGACGTTT

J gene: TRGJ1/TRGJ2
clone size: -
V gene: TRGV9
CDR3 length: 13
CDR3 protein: CALWEGYNYKKLF
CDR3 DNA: TGTGCCTTGTGGGAGGGCTACAATTATAAGAAACTCTTT

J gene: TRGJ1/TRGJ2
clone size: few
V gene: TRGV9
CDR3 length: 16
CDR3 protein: CALWEVHPPNYYKKLF
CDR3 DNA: TGTGCCTTGTGGGAGGTGCACCCCCCTAATTATTATAAGAAACTCTTT

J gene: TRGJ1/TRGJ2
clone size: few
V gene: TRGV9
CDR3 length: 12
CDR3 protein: CALWEGTNKKLF
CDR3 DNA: TGTGCCTTGTGGGAGGGGACTAATAAGAAACTCTTT

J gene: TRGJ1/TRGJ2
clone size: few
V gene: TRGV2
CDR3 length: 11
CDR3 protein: CATWDRDQKLF
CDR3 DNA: TGTGCCACCTGGGACCGGGATCAGAAACTCTTT

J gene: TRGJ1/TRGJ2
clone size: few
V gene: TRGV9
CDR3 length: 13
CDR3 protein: CALWEVREYKKLF
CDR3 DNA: TGTGCCTTGTGGGAGGTGCGGGAGTATAAGAAACTCTTT

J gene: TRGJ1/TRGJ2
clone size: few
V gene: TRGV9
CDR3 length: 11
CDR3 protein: CALWDRYKKLF
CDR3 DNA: TGTGCCTTGTGGGATCGTTATAAGAAACTCTTT

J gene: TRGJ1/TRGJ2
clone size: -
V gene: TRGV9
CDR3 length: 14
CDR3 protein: CALWEVANYYKKLF
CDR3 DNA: TGTGCCTTGTGGGAGGTCGCCAATTATTATAAGAAACTCTTT

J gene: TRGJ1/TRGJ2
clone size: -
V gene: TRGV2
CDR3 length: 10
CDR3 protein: CATWATKKLF
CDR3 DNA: TGTGCCACCTGGGCTACGAAGAAACTCTTT

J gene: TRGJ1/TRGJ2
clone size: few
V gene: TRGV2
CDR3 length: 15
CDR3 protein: CATWDGPPGYYKKLF
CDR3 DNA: TGTGCCACCTGGGACGGGCCCCCGGGTTATTATAAGAAACTCTTT

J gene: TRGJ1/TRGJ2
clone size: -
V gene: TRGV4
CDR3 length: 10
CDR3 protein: CATPYYKKLF
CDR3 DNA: TGTGCCACTCCTTATTATAAGAAACTCTTT

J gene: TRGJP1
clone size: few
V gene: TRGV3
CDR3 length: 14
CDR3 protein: CATWRYTTGWFKIF
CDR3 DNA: TGTGCCACCTGGAGATATACCACTGGTTGGTTCAAGATATTT

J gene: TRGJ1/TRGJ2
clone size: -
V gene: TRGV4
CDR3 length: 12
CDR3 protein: CATWDTHYKKLF
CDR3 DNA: TGTGCCACCTGGGATACCCATTATAAGAAACTCTTT

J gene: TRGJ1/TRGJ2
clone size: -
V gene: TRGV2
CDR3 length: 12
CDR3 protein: CATWDQYYKKLF
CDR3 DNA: TGTGCCACCTGGGATCAGTATTATAAGAAACTCTTT

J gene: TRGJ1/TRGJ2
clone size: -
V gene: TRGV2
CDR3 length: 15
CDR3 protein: CATWDGPFAGRRKLF
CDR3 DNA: TGTGCCACCTGGGACGGGCCTTTCGCTGGGCGGCGGAAACTCTTT

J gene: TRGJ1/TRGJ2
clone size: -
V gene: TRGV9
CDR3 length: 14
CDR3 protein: CALWEVTNYYKKLF
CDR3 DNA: TGTGCCTTGTGGGAAGTTACGAATTATTATAAGAAACTCTTT